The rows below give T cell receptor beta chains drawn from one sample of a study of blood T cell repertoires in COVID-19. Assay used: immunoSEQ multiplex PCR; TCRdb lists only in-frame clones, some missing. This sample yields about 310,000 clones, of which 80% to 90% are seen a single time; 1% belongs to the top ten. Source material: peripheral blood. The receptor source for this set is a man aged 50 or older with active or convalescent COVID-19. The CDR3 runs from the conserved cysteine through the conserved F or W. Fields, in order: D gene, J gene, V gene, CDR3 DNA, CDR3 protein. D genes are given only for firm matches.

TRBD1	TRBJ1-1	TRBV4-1	TGCGCCAGCAGCCAAGATCTTAGGGGGCGAGACTACACTGAAGCTTTCTTT	CASSQDLRGRDYTEAFF
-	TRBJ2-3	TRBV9	TGTGCCAGCAGCGTCCAGGGTACAGATACGCAGTATTTT	CASSVQGTDTQYF
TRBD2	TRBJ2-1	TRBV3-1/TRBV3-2	TGTGCCAGCAGCTTACGACTAGCGGGAGAGCAGTTCTTC	CASSLRLAGEQFF
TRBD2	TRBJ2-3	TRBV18	TGTGCCAGCTCACCACCTGGCGGGAGGGCAACAGATACGCAGTATTTT	CASSPPGGRATDTQYF
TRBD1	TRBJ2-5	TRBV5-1	TGCGCCAGCAGCTCCGGACAGGGGTTGGAGACCCAGTACTTC	CASSSGQGLETQYF
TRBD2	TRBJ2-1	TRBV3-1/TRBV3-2	TGTGCCAGCAGCCAGGGGAAAGCGGGAGTGCTCTACAATGAGCAGTTCTTC	CASSQGKAGVLYNEQFF
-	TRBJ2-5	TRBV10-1	TGCGCCAGCGGGGGACTTGACCGCCAAGAGACCCAGTACTTC	CASGGLDRQETQYF
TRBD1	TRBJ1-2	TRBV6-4	TGTGCCAGCAGTGACCCCTGGACAGGGGCCTATGGCTACACCTTC	CASSDPWTGAYGYTF
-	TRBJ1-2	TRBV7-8	TGTGCCAGCAGCTTAGCCCACCCAGGGGCTAACTATGGCTACACCTTC	CASSLAHPGANYGYTF
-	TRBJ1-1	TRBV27	TGTGCCAGCAGTTTAACCCGAGAGGGGGGGGAAGCTTTCTTT	CASSLTREGGEAFF